This is a list of T cell receptor beta chains from one sample in a study of breast tumors, draining lymph nodes, adjacent tissues. MiXCR was run by TCRdb on the multiplex PCR reads, yielding one entry per CDR3 protein. The sample consists of approximately 9,100 distinct CDR3 sequences, about two fifths of them appearing once. The sample consisted of tumor-adjacent breast tissue. The receptor set was obtained from a female donor with breast cancer. Some clones in this sample may be carry-over from other donors' samples. The CDR3 runs from the conserved cysteine through the conserved F or W. The order of the fields is clone size, V gene, J gene, D gene, CDR3 protein, CDR3 DNA. The D gene is left open where the match is weak. Size is stated for part of the rows, as once, few or many counts, or as a class when the clone is expanded.

.	TRBV6-2/TRBV6-3	TRBJ2-5	.	CASSLIHGTQYF	TGTGCCAGCAGTCTCATCCACGGGACCCAGTACTTC
many	TRBV5-5	TRBJ1-4	.	CASSLLLGEKLFF	TGTGCCAGCAGCTTGTTACTGGGAGAAAAACTGTTTTTT
medium-sized	TRBV2	TRBJ1-4	.	CASSDREGEKLFF	TGTGCCAGCAGTGACAGGGAGGGGGAAAAACTGTTTTTT
medium-sized	TRBV19	TRBJ2-1	TRBD1	CASSISRTGVNEQFF	TGTGCCAGTAGTATATCGCGGACAGGGGTCAATGAGCAGTTCTTC
.	TRBV15	TRBJ2-7	.	CATSRYVQDQYF	TGTGCCACCAGCAGATATGTGCAAGATCAGTACTTC
.	TRBV29-1	TRBJ1-4	TRBD1	CSVAGGWDTNERLFF	TGCAGCGTTGCAGGGGGCTGGGATACCAATGAAAGACTGTTTTTT
.	TRBV6-2/TRBV6-3	TRBJ2-2	TRBD1	CASSPQGARTGELFF	TGTGCCAGCAGTCCGCAGGGGGCTAGGACCGGGGAGCTGTTTTTT
.	TRBV27	TRBJ1-4	.	CASGDSSTYAKLFF	TGTGCCAGCGGTGATTCGTCCACGTACGCAAAACTGTTTTTT
medium-sized	TRBV6-1	TRBJ2-5	TRBD2	CASSENLAGAAVGETQYF	TGTGCCAGCAGTGAAAACCTAGCGGGAGCCGCGGTAGGGGAGACCCAGTACTTC
.	TRBV24-1	TRBJ2-1	.	CATSNFYNEQFF	TGTGCCACCAGTAACTTCTACAATGAGCAGTTCTTC
medium-sized	TRBV20-1	TRBJ2-1	.	CSAPREPWPNNEQFF	TGCAGTGCCCCCAGAGAGCCTTGGCCGAACAATGAGCAGTTCTTC
many	TRBV3-1	TRBJ2-7	TRBD2	CASSPPSGTYEQYF	TGTGCTAGCAGCCCCCCTAGCGGGACCTACGAGCAGTACTTC
.	TRBV7-2	TRBJ2-1	.	CASRGGAGAPEQFF	TGTGCCAGCAGAGGGGGGGCGGGAGCGCCTGAGCAGTTCTTC
many	TRBV11-2	TRBJ2-3	.	CASSRDFTDTQYF	TGTGCCAGCAGCCGGGACTTTACAGATACGCAGTATTTT
many	TRBV9	TRBJ2-3	TRBD2	CASSERSGTSGSYADTQYF	TGTGCCAGCAGCGAGCGATCCGGGACTAGCGGGAGTTATGCCGATACGCAGTATTTT
many	TRBV6-5	TRBJ2-4	TRBD2	CASSYSLPSGRGLGKNIQYF	TGTGCCAGCAGTTACTCCCTGCCGAGCGGGAGGGGTTTAGGCAAAAACATTCAGTACTTC
medium-sized	TRBV20-1	TRBJ2-7	TRBD2	CSAPTSGGTYEQYF	TGCAGTGCCCCAACTAGCGGGGGAACCTACGAGCAGTACTTC
.	TRBV4-1	TRBJ1-6	.	CASSQLAGSYNSPLHF	TGCGCCAGCAGCCAATTGGCGGGCTCCTATAATTCACCCCTCCACTTT
medium-sized	TRBV20-1	TRBJ2-1	.	CSARDGGLEYNEQFF	TGCAGTGCTAGAGACGGGGGACTGGAATACAATGAGCAGTTCTTC
.	TRBV3-1	TRBJ1-2	TRBD1	CASSQGTGSDYGYTF	TGTGCCAGCAGCCAAGGGACAGGGTCAGACTATGGCTACACCTTC
.	TRBV18	TRBJ2-3	.	CASSPIRTASTDTPYF	TGTGCCAGCTCACCTATACGGACCGCTAGCACAGATACGCCGTATTTT
.	TRBV4-2	TRBJ2-3	TRBD2	CASSHDGAGGGADTQYF	TGTGCCAGCAGCCATGACGGGGCGGGAGGGGGGGCAGATACGCAGTATTTT
many	TRBV6-6	TRBJ2-3	.	CANNSKAGPVTDTQYF	TGTGCCAACAACTCTAAGGCGGGGCCCGTCACAGATACGCAGTATTTT
many	TRBV28	TRBJ2-3	.	CASSFGDGGTDTQYF	TGTGCCAGCAGTTTCGGCGACGGAGGCACAGATACGCAGTATTTT
.	TRBV15	TRBJ1-2	.	CATGAGALYSQPYGYTF	TGTGCCACCGGCGCGGGGGCTTTGTACAGCCAACCCTATGGCTACACCTTC
.	TRBV19	TRBJ1-1	TRBD1	CASTLTGLGKAFF	TGTGCCAGTACCTTGACAGGGCTCGGCAAAGCTTTCTTT
many	TRBV27	TRBJ2-7	TRBD1	CASADRGASYEQYF	TGTGCCAGCGCAGACAGGGGGGCGAGCTACGAGCAGTACTTC
many	TRBV27	TRBJ2-1	TRBD2	CASSFGAGPLSYNEQFF	TGTGCCAGCAGTTTTGGAGCGGGACCTCTCTCCTACAATGAGCAGTTCTTC